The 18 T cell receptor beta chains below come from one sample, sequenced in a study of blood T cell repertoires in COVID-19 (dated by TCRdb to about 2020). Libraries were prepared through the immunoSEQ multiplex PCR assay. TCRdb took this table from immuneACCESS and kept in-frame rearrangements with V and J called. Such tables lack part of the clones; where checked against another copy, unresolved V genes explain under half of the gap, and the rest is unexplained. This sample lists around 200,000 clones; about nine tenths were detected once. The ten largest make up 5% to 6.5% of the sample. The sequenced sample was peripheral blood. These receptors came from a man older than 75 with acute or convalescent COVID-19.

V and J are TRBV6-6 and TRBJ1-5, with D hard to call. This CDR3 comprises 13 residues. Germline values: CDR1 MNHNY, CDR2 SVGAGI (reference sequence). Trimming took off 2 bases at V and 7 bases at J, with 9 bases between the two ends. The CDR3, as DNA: TGTGCCAGCAGTTACCTCCGGGAGCAGCCCCAGCATTTT. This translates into CASSYLREQPQHF.

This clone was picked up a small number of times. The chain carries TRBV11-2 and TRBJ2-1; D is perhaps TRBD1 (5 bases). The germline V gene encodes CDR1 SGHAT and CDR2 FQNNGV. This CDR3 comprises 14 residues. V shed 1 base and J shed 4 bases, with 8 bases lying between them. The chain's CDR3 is CASSLAPGYNEQFF. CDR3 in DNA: TGTGCCAGCAGCTTAGCTCCAGGGTACAATGAGCAGTTCTTC.

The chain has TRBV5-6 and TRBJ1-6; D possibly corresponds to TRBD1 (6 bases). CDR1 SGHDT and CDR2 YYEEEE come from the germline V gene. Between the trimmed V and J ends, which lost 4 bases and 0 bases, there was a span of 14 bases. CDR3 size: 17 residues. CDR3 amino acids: CASSGIRGSSYNSPLHF. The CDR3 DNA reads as TGTGCCAGCAGCGGAATCAGGGGAAGCTCCTATAATTCACCCCTCCACTTT.

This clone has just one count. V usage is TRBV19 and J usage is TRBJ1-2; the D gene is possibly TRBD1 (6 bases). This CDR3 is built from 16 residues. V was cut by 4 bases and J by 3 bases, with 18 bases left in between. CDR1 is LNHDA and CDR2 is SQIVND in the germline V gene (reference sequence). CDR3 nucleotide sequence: TGTGCCAGTAGTAACGTGTTGGGGGCAGGCGACTATGGCTACACCTTC. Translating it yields CASSNVLGAGDYGYTF.

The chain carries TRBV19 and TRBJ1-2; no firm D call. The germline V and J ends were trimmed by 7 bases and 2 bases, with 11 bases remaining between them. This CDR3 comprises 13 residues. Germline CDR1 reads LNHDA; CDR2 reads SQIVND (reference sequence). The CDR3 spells CASKESGNYGYTF. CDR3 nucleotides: TGTGCCAGTAAGGAGTCTGGGAACTATGGCTACACCTTC.

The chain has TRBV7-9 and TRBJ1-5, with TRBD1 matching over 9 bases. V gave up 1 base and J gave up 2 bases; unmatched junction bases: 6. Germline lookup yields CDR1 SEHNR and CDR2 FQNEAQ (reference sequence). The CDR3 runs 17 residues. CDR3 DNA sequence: TGTGCCAGCAGCTTAGGACAGGGGGGGCGAGGCAATCAGCCCCAGCATTTT. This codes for CASSLGQGGRGNQPQHF.

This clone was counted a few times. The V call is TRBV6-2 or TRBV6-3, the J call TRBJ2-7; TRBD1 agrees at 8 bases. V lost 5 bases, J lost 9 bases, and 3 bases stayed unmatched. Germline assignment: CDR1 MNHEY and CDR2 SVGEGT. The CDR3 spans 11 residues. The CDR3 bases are TGTGCCAGCAGTGATGGACAGGGGCAGTACGTC. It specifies CASSDGQGQYV.

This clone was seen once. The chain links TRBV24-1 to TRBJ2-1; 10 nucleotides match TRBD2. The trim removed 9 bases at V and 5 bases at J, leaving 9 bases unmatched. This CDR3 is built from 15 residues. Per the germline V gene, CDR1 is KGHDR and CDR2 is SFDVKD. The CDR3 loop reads CATSVAGGTHNEQFF. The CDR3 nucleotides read TGTGCCACCTCAGTAGCGGGAGGTACTCACAATGAGCAGTTCTTC.

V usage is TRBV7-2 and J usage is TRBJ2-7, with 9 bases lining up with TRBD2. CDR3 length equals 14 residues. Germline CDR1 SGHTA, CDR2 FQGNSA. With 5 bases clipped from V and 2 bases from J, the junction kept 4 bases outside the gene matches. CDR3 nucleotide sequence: TGTGCCAGCAGCCTTCTAGCGGGGCCCTACGAGCAGTACGTC. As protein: CASSLLAGPYEQYV.

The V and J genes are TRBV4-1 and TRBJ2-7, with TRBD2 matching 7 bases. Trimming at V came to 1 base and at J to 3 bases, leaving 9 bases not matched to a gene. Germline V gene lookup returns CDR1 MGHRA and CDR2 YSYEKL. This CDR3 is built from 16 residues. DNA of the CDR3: TGCGCCAGCAGCCAAGTCCTAGCGGACCGTCTCTACGAGCAGTACGTC. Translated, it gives CASSQVLADRLYEQYV.

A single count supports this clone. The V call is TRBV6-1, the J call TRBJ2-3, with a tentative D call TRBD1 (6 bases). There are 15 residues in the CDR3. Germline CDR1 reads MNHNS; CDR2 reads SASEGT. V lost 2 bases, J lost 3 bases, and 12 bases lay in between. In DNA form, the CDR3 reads TGTGCCAGCAGTGAATTCGGCAGGGGTACAGATACGCAGTATTTT. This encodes CASSEFGRGTDTQYF.

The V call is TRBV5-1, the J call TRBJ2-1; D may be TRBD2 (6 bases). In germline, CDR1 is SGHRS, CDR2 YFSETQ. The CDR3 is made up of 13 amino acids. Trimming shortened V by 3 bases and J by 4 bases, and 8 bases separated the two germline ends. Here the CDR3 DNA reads TGCGCCAGCAGCTCGGGACTTTACAATGAGCAGTTCTTC. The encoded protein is CASSSGLYNEQFF.

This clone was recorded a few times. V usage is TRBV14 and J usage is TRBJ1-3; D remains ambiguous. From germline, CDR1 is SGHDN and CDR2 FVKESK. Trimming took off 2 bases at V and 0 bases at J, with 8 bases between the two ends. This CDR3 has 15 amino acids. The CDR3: CASSQQHISGNTIYF. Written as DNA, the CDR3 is TGTGCCAGCAGCCAACAACATATCTCTGGAAACACCATATATTTT.

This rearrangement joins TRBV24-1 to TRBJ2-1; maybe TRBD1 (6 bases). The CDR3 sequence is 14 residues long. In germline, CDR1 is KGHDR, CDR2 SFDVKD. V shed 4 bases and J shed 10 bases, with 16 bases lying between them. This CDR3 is CATSDPGTPLEQFF. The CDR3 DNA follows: TGTGCCACCAGTGACCCCGGGACACCCCTGGAGCAGTTCTTC.

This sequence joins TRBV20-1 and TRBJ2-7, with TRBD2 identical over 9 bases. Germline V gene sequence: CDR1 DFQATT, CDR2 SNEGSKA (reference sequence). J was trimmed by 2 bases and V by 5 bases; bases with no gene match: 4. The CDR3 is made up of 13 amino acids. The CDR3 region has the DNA TGCAGTGCTGGTGGACTAGCGACCTACGAGCAGTACTTC. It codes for CSAGGLATYEQYF.

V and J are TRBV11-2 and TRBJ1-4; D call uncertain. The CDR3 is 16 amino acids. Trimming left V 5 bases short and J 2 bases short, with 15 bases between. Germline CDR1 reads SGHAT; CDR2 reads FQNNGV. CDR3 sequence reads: CASSPSFSSTNEKLFF. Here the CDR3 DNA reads TGTGCCAGCAGCCCTTCGTTCTCTTCGACTAATGAAAAACTGTTTTTT.

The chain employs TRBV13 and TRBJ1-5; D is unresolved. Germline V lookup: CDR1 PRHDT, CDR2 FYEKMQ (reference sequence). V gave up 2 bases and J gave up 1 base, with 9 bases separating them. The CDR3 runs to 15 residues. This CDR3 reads CASSLSGGSNQPQHF. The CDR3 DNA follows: TGTGCCAGCAGCTTATCCGGCGGGAGCAATCAGCCCCAGCATTTT.

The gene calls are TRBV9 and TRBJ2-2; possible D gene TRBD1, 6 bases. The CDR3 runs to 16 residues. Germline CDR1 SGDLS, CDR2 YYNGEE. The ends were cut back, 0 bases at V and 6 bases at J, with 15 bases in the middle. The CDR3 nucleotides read TGTGCCAGCAGCGTAGACTACAGGGAGTCGGCCGGGGAGCTGTTTTTT. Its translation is CASSVDYRESAGELFF. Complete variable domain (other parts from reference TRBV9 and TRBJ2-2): DSGVTQTPKHLITATGQRVTLRCSPRSGDLSVYWYQQSLDQGLQFLIQYYNGEERAKGNILERFSAQQFPDLHSELNLSSLELGDSALYFCASSVDYRESAGELFFGEGSRLTVL.